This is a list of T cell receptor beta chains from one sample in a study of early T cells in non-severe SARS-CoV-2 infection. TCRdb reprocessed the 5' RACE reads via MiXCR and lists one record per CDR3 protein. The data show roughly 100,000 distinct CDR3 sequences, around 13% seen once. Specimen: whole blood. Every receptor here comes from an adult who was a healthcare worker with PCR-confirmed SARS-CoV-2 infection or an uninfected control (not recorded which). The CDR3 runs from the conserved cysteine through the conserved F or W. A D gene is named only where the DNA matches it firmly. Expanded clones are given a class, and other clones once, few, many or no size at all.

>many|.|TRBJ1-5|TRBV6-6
TGTGCCAGCAGTTACTCGGATCAGCCCCAGCATTTT
CASSYSDQPQHF
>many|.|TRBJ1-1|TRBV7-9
TGTGCCAGCAGCCCCTGGGGCGAAGCTTTCTTT
CASSPWGEAFF
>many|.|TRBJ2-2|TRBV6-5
TGTGCCAGCAGTCTTCTCCTCACCGGGGAGCTGTTTTTT
CASSLLLTGELFF
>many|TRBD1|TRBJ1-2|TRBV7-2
TGTGCCAGCAGCAACCGAAGACAGGGGGCAAGCTATGGCTACACCTTC
CASSNRRQGASYGYTF
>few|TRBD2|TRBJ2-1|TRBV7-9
TGTGCCAGCAGCTTCCACCCACTAGCGGGAGGCCACGGTGAGCAGTTCTTC
CASSFHPLAGGHGEQFF
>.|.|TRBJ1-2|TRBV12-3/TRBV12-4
TGTGCCAGCAGTTTAATGACGAGCTATGGCTACACCTTC
CASSLMTSYGYTF
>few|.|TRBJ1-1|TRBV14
TGTGCCAGCAGCCAGAGAGGGCGCGAAGCTTTCTTT
CASSQRGREAFF
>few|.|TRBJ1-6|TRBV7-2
TGTGCCAGCAGCTTGGAACGAGGGATTAGGTCACCCCTCCACTTT
CASSLERGIRSPLHF
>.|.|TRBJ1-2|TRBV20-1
TGCATTCCTATGACGGGTCAGGCCGGAGACTATGGCTACACCTTC
CIPMTGQAGDYGYTF
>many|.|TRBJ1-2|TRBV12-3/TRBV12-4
TGTGCCAGCAGTTTGGGTAATGGCTACACCTTC
CASSLGNGYTF
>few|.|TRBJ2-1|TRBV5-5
TGTGCCAGCAGAGAGCAGGGTAGAAATGAGCAGTTCTTC
CASREQGRNEQFF
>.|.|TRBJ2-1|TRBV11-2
TGTGCCAGCAGCTCCTTGGAGGGCCGCTACTACAATGAGCAGTTCTTC
CASSSLEGRYYNEQFF
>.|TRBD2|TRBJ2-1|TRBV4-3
TGCGCCAGGCTACTAGCGGGAGTGGGAGATGAGCAGTTCTTC
CARLLAGVGDEQFF
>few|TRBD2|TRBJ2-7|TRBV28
TGTGCCAGCAGTTTAGGGGACTACCGGATCGAGCAGTACTTC
CASSLGDYRIEQYF
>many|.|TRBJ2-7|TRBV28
TGTGCCACGAGGGACTTCTACGAGCAGTACTTC
CATRDFYEQYF
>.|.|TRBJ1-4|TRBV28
TGTGCCAGCAGCCTCAGAGAGGGGCGGAAACTGTTTTTT
CASSLREGRKLFF
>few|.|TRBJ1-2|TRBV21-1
TGTGCCAGCAGCAACGGCTACACCTTC
CASSNGYTF
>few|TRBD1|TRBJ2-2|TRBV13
TGTGCCAGCAGCGCCCGACAGGGCATATACGGCACCGGGGAGCTGTTTTTT
CASSARQGIYGTGELFF
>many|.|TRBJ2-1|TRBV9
TGTGCCAGCAGCGTAGAGTCGGACGCGATATTCAGCTCCTACAATGAGCAGTTCTTC
CASSVESDAIFSSYNEQFF
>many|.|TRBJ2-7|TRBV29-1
TGCAGCGTTTACACAGGGAATTCCCTTTACGAGCAGTACTTC
CSVYTGNSLYEQYF
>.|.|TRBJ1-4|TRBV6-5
TGTGCCAGCAAACTTGGGGCGGGCCAACGGGAAAAACTGTTTTTT
CASKLGAGQREKLFF
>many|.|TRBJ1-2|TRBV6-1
TGTGCCAGCAGACCAATGTCCGGGGACTATGGCTACACCTTC
CASRPMSGDYGYTF
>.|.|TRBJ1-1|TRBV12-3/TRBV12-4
TGTGCCAGCAGTTTTTGGGGGGCGTTTGGCGCGAACACTGAAGCTTTCTTT
CASSFWGAFGANTEAFF
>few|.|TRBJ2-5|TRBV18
TGTGCCAGCTCACCAACCAGGGACACCTACCAAGAGACCCAGTACTTC
CASSPTRDTYQETQYF
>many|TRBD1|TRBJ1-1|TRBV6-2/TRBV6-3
TGTGCCAGCAGTTACGACAGGGTGTACACTGAAGCTTTCTTT
CASSYDRVYTEAFF
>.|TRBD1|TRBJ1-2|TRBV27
TGTGCCAGCAGAACCGACAGGGAACACTATGGCTACACCTTC
CASRTDREHYGYTF
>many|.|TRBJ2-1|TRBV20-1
TGCAGTGCTAGAGCTCACCAAGCAGGGCAGTTCCTCAATGAGCAGTTCTTC
CSARAHQAGQFLNEQFF
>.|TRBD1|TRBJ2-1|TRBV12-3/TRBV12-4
TGTGCCAGCAGTCTAAGGGGGCTCAACAATGAGCAGTTCTTC
CASSLRGLNNEQFF
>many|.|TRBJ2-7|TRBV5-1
TGCGCCAGCAGCTTGGCCAGCGTCGACTACGAGCAGTACTTC
CASSLASVDYEQYF
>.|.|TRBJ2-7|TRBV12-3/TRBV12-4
TGTGCCAGCAGCCAAACTAGCCTAGTTTCGTTC
CASSQTSLVSF
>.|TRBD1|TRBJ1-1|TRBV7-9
TGTGCCAGCAGCTTAGTTGACAGGGGAGTCACTGAAGCTTTCTTT
CASSLVDRGVTEAFF
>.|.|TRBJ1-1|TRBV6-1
TGTGCCAGCAGAGCAACAGGGAGGACTGAAGCTTTCTTT
CASRATGRTEAFF
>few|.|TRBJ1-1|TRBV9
TGTGCCAGCAGCGTCGAGGCGGACACTGAAGCTTTCTTT
CASSVEADTEAFF
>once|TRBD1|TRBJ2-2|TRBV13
TGTGCCTGCCGGACAGGGGTCATCTACACCGGGGAGCTGTTTTTT
CACRTGVIYTGELFF
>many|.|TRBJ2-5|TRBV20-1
TGCAGTGCTAGAGTAGGGTGGGAGACCCAGTACTTC
CSARVGWETQYF
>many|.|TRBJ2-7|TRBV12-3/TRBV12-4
TGTGCCAGCACCATACAGGGCCTTACCCCCGAGCAGTACTTC
CASTIQGLTPEQYF
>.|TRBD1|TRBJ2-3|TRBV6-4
TGTGCCAGCAGTGACGCCGGGACAGACACAGATACGCAGTATTTT
CASSDAGTDTDTQYF
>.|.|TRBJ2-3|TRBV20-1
TGCAGTGCTAGTACGGTGCGGGGAGGCACAGATACGCAGTATTTT
CSASTVRGGTDTQYF
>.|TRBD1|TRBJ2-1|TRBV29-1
TGCAGCGCCCCCTTTGGGACAGGGCGTGGTGAGCAGTTCTTC
CSAPFGTGRGEQFF
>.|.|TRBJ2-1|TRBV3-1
TGTGCCAGCAGCCAAGAACCAGCGGTCTACAATGAGCAGTTCTTC
CASSQEPAVYNEQFF
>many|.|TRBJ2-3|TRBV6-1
TGTGCCAGCAGGAGCCGCGATACGCAGTATTTT
CASRSRDTQYF
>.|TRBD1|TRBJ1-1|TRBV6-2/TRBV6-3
TGTGCCTCCCACAGGGGGAACACTGAAGCTTTCTTT
CASHRGNTEAFF
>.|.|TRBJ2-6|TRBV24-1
TGTGCCACCAGTGGTACAGAGTCCTCTGGGGCCAACGTCCTGACTTTC
CATSGTESSGANVLTF
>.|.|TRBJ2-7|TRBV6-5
TGTGCCAGCAGTCCTCGGGACGGGGCCTACGAGCAGTACTTC
CASSPRDGAYEQYF
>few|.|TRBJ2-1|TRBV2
TGTGCCAGCAGTGACAATTCGTACAATGAGCAGTTCTTC
CASSDNSYNEQFF
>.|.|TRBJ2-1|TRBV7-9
TGTGCCAGCAGCAAATCCGCCGATGAGCAGTTCTTC
CASSKSADEQFF
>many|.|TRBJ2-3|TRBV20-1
TGCAGTGCTAGGGCGGCCTTAAATCCAGATACGCAGTATTTT
CSARAALNPDTQYF
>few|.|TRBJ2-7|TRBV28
TGTGCCAGCAGTTTATCGGGGTGGGAGCAGTACTTC
CASSLSGWEQYF
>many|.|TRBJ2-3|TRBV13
TGTGCCAGCAGCTTAGCGGTCACAGATACGCAGTATTTT
CASSLAVTDTQYF
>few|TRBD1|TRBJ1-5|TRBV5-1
TGCGCCAGCAGCACCTCGACAGGGCAACCCCAGCATTTT
CASSTSTGQPQHF
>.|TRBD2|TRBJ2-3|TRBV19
TGTGCCAGTAGGTCTCGCGGGAGTACCGCAGATACGCAGTATTTT
CASRSRGSTADTQYF
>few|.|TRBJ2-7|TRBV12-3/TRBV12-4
TGTGCCAGCAGGTACGGGGAAGGTTTACTCGGCGAGCAGTACTTC
CASRYGEGLLGEQYF
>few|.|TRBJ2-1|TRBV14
TGTGCCAGCAGCCAAGGAGGTTCCCGAAACAGGAATGAGCAGTTCTTC
CASSQGGSRNRNEQFF
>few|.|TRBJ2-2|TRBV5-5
TGTGCCAGCAGCTTGGGACCCTCTCTTGGGGAGCTGTTTTTT
CASSLGPSLGELFF